The sequence of this T cell receptor beta chain was determined in a study of esophageal squamous cell carcinoma under preoperative chemotherapy. Study overall: TCR repertoires were profiled from both peripheral blood T cells and tumor-infiltrating lymphocytes. Broader study findings: Peripheral T cells showed a significant TCR diversity increase after chemotherapy, unlike tumor-infiltrating lymphocytes.

This clonotype was found many times. What it recognizes is unknown. The CDR3 is 16 amino acids. The V segment lost 3 bases and the J segment 8 bases; nucleotides outside the gene matches: 11. Germline CDR1 is KGHDR and CDR2 is SFDVKD. MiXCR was run by TCRdb on the PCR reads, yielding one entry per CDR3 protein. The data show roughly 30,000 distinct CDR3 sequences, approximately 50% seen once. Time point meaning: before preoperative PTX-NDP chemotherapy. Preoperative chemotherapy with paclitaxel-nedaplatin was given to patients before surgery. This chain joins TRBV24-1 and TRBJ2-1; 8 positions match TRBD1. This specimen was collected from a patient given preoperative chemotherapy. This TCR came from a human donor with esophageal squamous cell carcinoma. The donor label of this sample is uncertain. This chain's CDR3 is CATSDQTGGLGDEQFF. The CDR3 DNA follows: TGTGCCACCAGTGATCAAACAGGGGGTTTGGGAGATGAGCAGTTCTTC.